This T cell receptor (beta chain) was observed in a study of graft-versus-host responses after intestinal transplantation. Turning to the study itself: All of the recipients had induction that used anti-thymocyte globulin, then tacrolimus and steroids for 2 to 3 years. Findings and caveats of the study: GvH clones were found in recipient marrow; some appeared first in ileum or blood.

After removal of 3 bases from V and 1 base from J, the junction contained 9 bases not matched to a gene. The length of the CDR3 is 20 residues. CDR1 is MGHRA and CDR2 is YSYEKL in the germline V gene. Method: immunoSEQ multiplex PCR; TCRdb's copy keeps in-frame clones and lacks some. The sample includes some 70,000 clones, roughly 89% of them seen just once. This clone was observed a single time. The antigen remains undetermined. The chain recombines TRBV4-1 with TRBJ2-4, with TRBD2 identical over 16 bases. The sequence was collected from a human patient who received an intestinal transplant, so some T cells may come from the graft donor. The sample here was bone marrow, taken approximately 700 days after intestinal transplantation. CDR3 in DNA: TGCGCCAGCAGCCACCAGGGACTAGCGGGGGGGCCCCTGGCCAAAAACATTCAGTACTTC. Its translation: CASSHQGLAGGPLAKNIQYF.